This is a list of T cell receptor beta chains from one sample in a study of tumor-infiltrating lymphocytes in localized non-small cell lung cancer. Profiling relied on immunoSEQ multiplex PCR, and the TCRdb table lists in-frame clones only, not all of them. The sample shows around 6,700 clones, under 80% of them seen only once. The sequenced sample consisted of uninvolved lung tissue not adjacent to the tumor. All receptors come from a human donor with non-small cell lung cancer. Each CDR3 is given with its conserved first and last residue. The order of the fields is D gene, CDR3 length, V gene, J gene, clone size, CDR3 DNA, CDR3 protein. D genes are given only for firm matches. Size is stated for part of the rows, as once, few or many counts, or as a class when the clone is expanded.

.	15	TRBV11-2	TRBJ2-7	.	TGTGCCAGCACCAACCTCGGTGCAAACTCCTACGAGCAGTACTTC	CASTNLGANSYEQYF
.	15	TRBV18	TRBJ1-6	.	TGTGCCAGCTCCCTCCAGGGGTCCTATAATTCACCCCTCCACTTT	CASSLQGSYNSPLHF
.	12	TRBV13	TRBJ1-4	.	TGTGCCAGCAGCTTACTCAGGGGACAACTGTTTTTT	CASSLLRGQLFF
TRBD2	14	TRBV5-8	TRBJ2-5	.	TGTGCCAGCAGCTTGTCGGGAGGGGGAGAGACCCAGTACTTC	CASSLSGGGETQYF
.	14	TRBV7-9	TRBJ2-7	.	TGTGCCAGCAGCTTAGAGGGGACCCTTGTCGAGCAGTACTTC	CASSLEGTLVEQYF
TRBD1	16	TRBV19	TRBJ2-1	.	TGTGCCAGTAGTCCTCTCGTGGGACAGGGAATCCATGAGCAGTTCTTC	CASSPLVGQGIHEQFF
TRBD1	16	TRBV7-9	TRBJ2-2	.	TGTGCCAGCAGCTTAGGGACAGGCTTCTACACCGGGGAGCTGTTTTTT	CASSLGTGFYTGELFF
TRBD1	17	TRBV7-9	TRBJ1-6	.	TGTGCCAGCAGCTTAGTGGTCCCGGGACAGGGGACTTCACCCCTCCACTTT	CASSLVVPGQGTSPLHF
TRBD1	14	TRBV4-2	TRBJ1-5	.	TGTGCCAGCAGCCAAGACAGGGGGAATCAGCCCCAGCATTTT	CASSQDRGNQPQHF
TRBD1	14	TRBV4-1	TRBJ2-7	.	TGCGCCAGCAGCCACGAACCAGGGGGCTACGAGCAGTACTTC	CASSHEPGGYEQYF
.	15	TRBV19	TRBJ2-3	.	TGTGCCAGTAGTATGGGGGGGCAAGTCACAGATACGCAGTATTTT	CASSMGGQVTDTQYF
TRBD1	14	TRBV6-5	TRBJ2-2	once	TGTGCCAGCCTAAGCAGGGGGCAGAGCGGGGAGCTGTTTTTT	CASLSRGQSGELFF
.	15	TRBV7-6	TRBJ2-3	few	TGTGCCAGCAGCCCTTGGGCGTCAAAACCAGATACGCAGTATTTT	CASSPWASKPDTQYF
TRBD2	16	TRBV30	TRBJ2-3	medium-sized	TGTGCCTGGAGTCGCCTAGCGGGGGGCAGTGCAGATACGCAGTATTTT	CAWSRLAGGSADTQYF
.	11	TRBV30	TRBJ1-4	.	TGTGCCTGGAGCGGGGATGAAAAACTGTTTTTT	CAWSGDEKLFF
TRBD1	15	TRBV13	TRBJ2-5	.	TGTGCCAGCAGCAGTGGACAGGGGGATGGAGGAACCCAGTACTTC	CASSSGQGDGGTQYF
.	16	TRBV4-3	TRBJ2-4	.	TGCGCCAGCAGCCAAGATTTAGCCCTAGGAGGAAACATTCAGTACTTC	CASSQDLALGGNIQYF
.	12	TRBV5-1	TRBJ1-2	.	TGCGCCAGCAGCTTAGGGGACTATGGCTACACCTTC	CASSLGDYGYTF
.	16	TRBV5-1	TRBJ2-1	.	TGCGCCAGCAGGCGAACGGGGAGTGACAGCCACAATGAGCAGTTCTTC	CASRRTGSDSHNEQFF
.	14	TRBV11-2	TRBJ1-3	few	TGTGCCAGCAGCTTAGACTTCGCTGGAAACACCATATATTTT	CASSLDFAGNTIYF
.	13	TRBV19	TRBJ1-1	.	TGTGCCAGTAGTAGTCCAGGGTATACTGAAGCTTTCTTT	CASSSPGYTEAFF
TRBD2	17	TRBV4-2	TRBJ2-1	.	TGTGCCAGCAGCCAAGAAGTAGCGGGGGCCATGCCCAATGAGCAGTTCTTC	CASSQEVAGAMPNEQFF
TRBD2	14	TRBV5-1	TRBJ2-5	.	TGCGCCAGCAGAGGTAGCGGGGTACAAGAGACCCAGTACTTC	CASRGSGVQETQYF
.	11	TRBV5-1	TRBJ1-5	.	TGCGCCAGCAGCTTGGATCAGCCCCAGCATTTT	CASSLDQPQHF
TRBD1	15	TRBV6-6	TRBJ1-1	.	TGTGCCAGCAGTGTGCAGGGGGGAGCTTCCCGTGAAGCTTTCTTT	CASSVQGGASREAFF
.	14	TRBV7-9	TRBJ2-6	.	TGTGCCAGCAGCCTCGGGGCAGGGGCCGAGGAGGTGACTTTC	CASSLGAGAEEVTF
.	16	TRBV19	TRBJ1-5	.	TGTGCCAGTAGTATGGAGGACAGATATAGCAATCAGCCCCAGCATTTT	CASSMEDRYSNQPQHF
.	15	TRBV30	TRBJ1-3	.	TGTGCCTGGAGTGTGAACGGGGCGTCTGGAAACACCATATATTTT	CAWSVNGASGNTIYF
TRBD1	13	TRBV30	TRBJ2-3	few	TGTGCCTGGAGGACAGGGTACACAGATACGCAGTATTTT	CAWRTGYTDTQYF
.	17	TRBV4-1	TRBJ1-4	.	TGCGCCAGCAGCCAAGGGGGCCAGGGTCGACCTAATGAAAAACTGTTTTTT	CASSQGGQGRPNEKLFF
.	12	TRBV29-1	TRBJ2-4	.	TGCAGCGTCGGACAGGGAGGGGACATTCAGTACTTC	CSVGQGGDIQYF
.	13	TRBV6-1	TRBJ2-7	.	TGTGCCAGCAGGACGGGACTCCTCTACGAGCAGTACTTC	CASRTGLLYEQYF
.	14	TRBV29-1	TRBJ1-3	.	TGCAGCGTTACTCCCCTCGGACAGCGAAACACCATATATTTT	CSVTPLGQRNTIYF
.	13	TRBV11-2	TRBJ2-1	.	TGTGCCAGCAGCTTAGATCAGGAGTTAACTCAGTTCTTC	CASSLDQELTQFF
TRBD1	14	TRBV19	TRBJ1-1	medium-sized	TGTGCCAGTAGTATGACAGGGCTGAACACTGAAGCTTTCTTT	CASSMTGLNTEAFF
TRBD1	14	TRBV6-5	TRBJ1-6	.	TGTGCCAGCAGTTACGACAGGGGATCGGAACCCCTCCACTTT	CASSYDRGSEPLHF
.	14	TRBV18	TRBJ2-1	medium-sized	TGTGCCAGCTCACCTCTGACGCGCAACAATGAGCAGTTCTTC	CASSPLTRNNEQFF
TRBD2	16	TRBV2	TRBJ2-3	once	TGTGCCAGCAGGAAAGAGCGGGGGGGAGGGGGAGATACGCAGTATTTT	CASRKERGGGGDTQYF
.	11	TRBV30	TRBJ1-1	.	TGTGCCTGGATGGTCAACACTGAAGCTTTCTTT	CAWMVNTEAFF
.	18	TRBV19	TRBJ1-6	once	TGTGCCAGTAGTATCACCTCCCCCAGGGGCGCAGGAAATTCACCCCTCCACTTT	CASSITSPRGAGNSPLHF
TRBD2	14	TRBV30	TRBJ2-1	.	TGTGCCGGGTATACGCGGGGGGCCTACAATGAGCAGTTCTTC	CAGYTRGAYNEQFF
.	15	TRBV5-1	TRBJ1-1	.	TGCGCCAGCAGCTTGGTTGGGGGAGTGGGCTCTGAAGCTTTCTTT	CASSLVGGVGSEAFF